The present TCR beta chain was sequenced within a study of CD8+CD57+ T cells in acquired aplastic anemia. Trimming took off 1 base at V and 0 bases at J, with 14 bases between the two ends. Germline CDR1 DFQATT, CDR2 SNEGSKA (reference sequence). This CDR3 region has 16 residues. Notes on the study in general: Found in both controls and patients were some 30 CD8+ CDR3 sequences. CD8+ Simpson's diversity showed no significant patient-control difference.

An expansion of CD8+CD57+ cells by flow cytometry had been shown in patients chosen for sequencing. Diagnosis of severe acquired aplastic anemia applied to all patients. Patients had not yet gotten any therapy when their blood was taken for sampling. CDR3 and TCR beta VDJ profiling relied on genomic DNA as the template. A single record per CDR3 protein comes from TCRdb applying MiXCR to the reads. The top ten hold around 9.7% of the sample, which has around 170,000 distinct CDR3 sequences, around 45% seen once. As regards this clonotype: Its target is unknown.

This receptor was identified in a human donor with aplastic anemia. The rearrangement uses TRBV20-1 and TRBJ2-3; D gene uncertain. Sequenced input: sorted CD4+, CD8+, or CD8+CD57+ T cells (not recorded which) from PBMCs. CDR3 DNA: TGCAGTGCTAGAGCCACCCCCAGATCTAGCACAGATACGCAGTATTTT. This encodes CSARATPRSSTDTQYF.